The 32 T cell receptor beta chains below were found in one sample sequenced in a study of graft-versus-host responses after intestinal transplantation. Assay used: immunoSEQ multiplex PCR; TCRdb lists only in-frame clones, some missing. Among 10,000 or so clones listed, around 29% were seen once. The sequences come from alloreactive CD4+ T cells from a mixed lymphocyte reaction culture, collected before transplantation. Subset reported: CFSE-low proliferating T cells sorted from approximately six-day pre-transplant mixed lymphocyte reaction (GvH or HvG direction). The receptors here all came from a human patient who was an organ donor for intestinal transplantation.

This clone is medium-sized. This sequence joins TRBV9 and TRBJ1-1, with D possibly matching TRBD1 (6 bases). CDR1 is SGDLS, CDR2 YYNGEE, per germline. The CDR3 totals 13 residues. V was cut by 2 bases and J by 1 base, with 6 bases left in between. CDR3 coding DNA: TGTGCCAGCAGCGTGACAGGGAACACTGAAGCTTTCTTT. It encodes CASSVTGNTEAFF.

The CDR3 reads CASSGGTEAFF. The CDR3 nucleotides read TGTGCCAGCAGTGGAGGCACTGAAGCTTTCTTT. V usage is TRBV27 and J usage is TRBJ1-1; D gene uncertain. The CDR3 contains 11 residues. Trimming left V 5 bases short and J 4 bases short, with 5 bases between. The V gene's germline CDR1 is MNHEY and CDR2 SMNVEV (reference sequence).

This clone is deemed medium-sized. V gene TRBV18 combines with J gene TRBJ2-5; D call uncertain. V lost 0 bases to trimming and J lost 5 bases, with 16 bases between them. This CDR3 region has 16 residues. CDR1 KGHSH and CDR2 LQKENI come from the germline V gene. In nucleotides, the CDR3 is TGTGCCAGCTCACCACCGACCTCGGACCAAAGGGAGACCCAGTACTTC. Its protein product is CASSPPTSDQRETQYF.

V is TRBV9 and J is TRBJ1-3, with a possible D match to TRBD1 (6 bases). Trimming stripped 0 bases from V and 4 bases from J, with 8 bases between. CDR3 length: 14 residues. Germline CDR1 SGDLS, CDR2 YYNGEE. The CDR3: CASSVEGGGNTIYF. The CDR3 DNA reads TGTGCCAGCAGCGTAGAAGGGGGGGGAAACACCATATATTTT.

This clone appeared a few times. J is TRBJ1-2 and V is TRBV18; unclear D gene. The CDR3 loop spans 13 amino acids. Per germline, CDR1 KGHSH and CDR2 LQKENI. Trimming took off 8 bases at V and 2 bases at J, with 12 bases between the two ends. CDR3 nucleotide sequence: TGTGCCAGCGCCCCAACTACAAACTATGGCTACACCTTC. It encodes CASAPTTNYGYTF.

The chain couples TRBV5-1 to TRBJ2-1, with D tentatively TRBD1 or TRBD2 (6 bases each). This CDR3 comprises 15 residues. From germline, CDR1 is SGHRS and CDR2 YFSETQ. The V end was cut by 4 bases, the J end by 0 bases, with 11 bases between. In nucleotides, the CDR3 is TGCGCCAGCAGCCAAGGGGGGAGCTCCTACAATGAGCAGTTCTTC. Translation: CASSQGGSSYNEQFF.

In its sample, this clone is medium-sized. V and J are TRBV6-5 and TRBJ2-6; D gene uncertain. CDR1 and CDR2 (germline): MNHEY, SVGAGI. The CDR3 totals 13 residues. The ends were cut back, 4 bases at V and 0 bases at J, with 1 base in the middle. The CDR3, as DNA: TGTGCCAGCAGTTTCTCTGGGGCCAACGTCCTGACTTTC. Translated, it gives CASSFSGANVLTF.

This clone was counted only a few times. The genes are TRBV11-3 and TRBJ1-2, with 7 bases fitting TRBD1. There are 17 residues in the CDR3. Trimming removed 5 bases from V and 1 base from J; junction bases left unmatched: 13. Germline V CDR1 and CDR2: SGHNT, YENEEA. The CDR3 reads CASSHRQGTVINYGYTF. The CDR3 DNA sequence: TGTGCCAGCAGCCATCGACAGGGAACGGTTATTAACTATGGCTACACCTTC. Based on the CDR3 plus reference TRBV11-3 and TRBJ1-2, the full variable domain is EAGVVQSPRYKIIEKKQPVAFWCNPISGHNTLYWYLQNLGQGPELLIRYENEEAVDDSQLPKDRFSAERLKGVDSTLKIQPAELGDSAVYLCASSHRQGTVINYGYTFGSGTRLTVV.

This clone was seen a handful of times. This CDR3 is CASRTGVKNMADTQYF. Here the CDR3 DNA reads TGTGCCAGCAGGACCGGGGTAAAAAATATGGCAGATACGCAGTATTTT. The chain has TRBV7-2 and TRBJ2-3; the D gene is possibly TRBD2 (5 bases). Trimming took off 6 bases at V and 4 bases at J, with 20 bases between the two ends. This CDR3 has 16 residues. Germline V gene sequence: CDR1 SGHTA, CDR2 FQGNSA. Variable domain in full (rest from reference TRBV7-2 and TRBJ2-3): GAGVSQSPSNKVTEKGKDVELRCDPISGHTALYWYRQSLGQGLEFLIYFQGNSAPDKSGLPSDRFSAERTGGSVSTLTIQRTQQEDSAVYLCASRTGVKNMADTQYFGPGTRLTVL.

CDR3 coding DNA: TGTGCCAGCAGCTTAGTAAGCGGAAGCTCCTACAATGAGCAGTTCTTC. Its translation: CASSLVSGSSYNEQFF. This sequence joins TRBV7-2 and TRBJ2-1; tentatively, D is TRBD2 (5 bases). Germline V gene data show CDR1 as SGHTA and CDR2 as FQGNSA. The CDR3 spans 16 residues. The germline V and J ends were trimmed by 1 base and 0 bases, with 10 bases remaining between them. Full variable domain (missing parts from reference TRBV7-2 and TRBJ2-1): GAGVSQSPSNKVTEKGKDVELRCDPISGHTALYWYRQSLGQGLEFLIYFQGNSAPDKSGLPSDRFSAERTGGSVSTLTIQRTQQEDSAVYLCASSLVSGSSYNEQFFGPGTRLTVL.

This clone was counted a single time. At one boundary the junction diverges from the germline segment, which might be a read error. Other DNA sequences in this specimen translate into the identical CDR3. The chain carries TRBV7-9 and TRBJ2-7, with TRBD2 identical over 15 bases. The CDR3 has 18 residues. Germline-derived CDR1 and CDR2 are SEHNR and FQNEAQ (reference sequence). The CDR3 sequence: CASSSWTGLAGGTYEQYF. The CDR3 DNA reads TGTGCCAGTAGCTCGTGGACGGGACTAGCGGGGGGCACCTACGAGCAGTACTTC.

The chain has TRBV4-1 and TRBJ2-5, with 9 positions matching TRBD2. The CDR3 contains 16 residues. Trimming removed 0 bases from V and 5 bases from J; junction bases left unmatched: 7. Germline V lookup: CDR1 MGHRA, CDR2 YSYEKL. CDR3 sequence (DNA): TGCGCCAGCAGCCAAGATCTAGCGGGGCGTTGGGAGACCCAGTACTTC. It encodes CASSQDLAGRWETQYF.

This chain joins TRBV7-4 and TRBJ1-2, with 7 bases that match TRBD1. The CDR3 contains 17 residues. J gave up 2 bases and V 2 bases, and 11 bases lay outside the gene matches. Germline lookup yields CDR1 SGHVT and CDR2 SQSDAQ. The CDR3 loop is CASSLYGSTGSNYGYTF. In nucleotides, the CDR3 is TGTGCCAGCAGCTTATATGGGTCGACAGGGTCAAACTATGGCTACACCTTC.

This clone qualifies as medium-sized. V is TRBV6-1 and J is TRBJ2-7; TRBD1 matches 7 bases. CDR1 and CDR2 from the germline V gene are MNHNS and SASEGT. CDR3 length equals 17 residues. Trimming took 4 bases from V and 0 from J; bases not matched to a gene: 12. CDR3 nucleotide sequence: TGTGCCAGCAGTGCAAAACGGACAGGATCATTCTCCTACGAGCAGTACTTC. Its translation is CASSAKRTGSFSYEQYF.

A few counts support this clone. Written as DNA, the CDR3 is TGTGCCAGCAGCTTAGGACAGGGCGATGAGCAGTACTTC. Protein sequence: CASSLGQGDEQYF. V gene TRBV11-3 combines with J gene TRBJ2-7; 7 nucleotides agree with TRBD1. The junction had 4 bases not matched to a gene; V was cut back by 1 base and J by 7 bases. The V gene's germline CDR1 is SGHNT and CDR2 YENEEA. The CDR3 has 13 residues. The whole variable domain, remainder taken from reference TRBV11-3 and TRBJ2-7, is EAGVVQSPRYKIIEKKQPVAFWCNPISGHNTLYWYLQNLGQGPELLIRYENEEAVDDSQLPKDRFSAERLKGVDSTLKIQPAELGDSAVYLCASSLGQGDEQYFGPGTRLTVT.

CDR3 region: CASSRLTQGDEKLFF. The CDR3 bases are TGTGCCAGCAGCCGGTTAACCCAAGGGGACGAAAAACTGTTTTTT. The chain links TRBV14 to TRBJ1-4; D perhaps matches TRBD1 (5 bases). CDR1 and CDR2 from the germline V gene are SGHDN and FVKESK. Trimming pared 4 bases from V and 8 bases from J, leaving 17 bases between. There are 15 residues in the CDR3.

V is TRBV27 and J is TRBJ1-4; perhaps TRBD1 as D (5 bases). Germline CDR1 is MNHEY and CDR2 is SMNVEV (reference sequence). CDR3 length: 16 amino acids. The V end lost 0 bases, the J end lost 0 bases, and 8 bases lay between the germline ends. The CDR3 protein is CASSLSQGPTNEKLFF. CDR3 DNA: TGTGCCAGCAGTTTATCTCAGGGACCAACTAATGAAAAACTGTTTTTT.

This chain links TRBV9 with TRBJ2-3; D is perhaps TRBD1 or TRBD2 (6 bases each). Germline lookup yields CDR1 SGDLS and CDR2 YYNGEE. The CDR3 loop spans 15 amino acids. V was clipped by 0 bases and J by 2 bases, with 10 bases between them. Written as DNA, the CDR3 is TGTGCCAGCAGCGTAGGGTGGGGGGCCACAGATACGCAGTATTTT. Its translation: CASSVGWGATDTQYF.

This clone was detected only once. The V call is TRBV6-5, the J call TRBJ2-5; 7 nucleotides agree with TRBD2. V lost 0 bases, J lost 3 bases, and 4 bases stayed unmatched. Germline lookup yields CDR1 MNHEY and CDR2 SVGAGI. The CDR3 sequence is 15 residues long. The CDR3 is CASSYSSRGEETQYF. The DNA for the CDR3 is TGTGCCAGCAGTTACTCGAGTCGGGGGGAAGAGACCCAGTACTTC.

This clone was detected only a few times. The chain carries TRBV18 and TRBJ1-2; no clear D gene. V was shortened by 2 bases and J by 2 bases, with 12 bases between the two germline ends. This CDR3 has 15 residues. The germline V gene encodes CDR1 KGHSH and CDR2 LQKENI. CDR3 DNA sequence: TGTGCCAGCTCACCATCCGGCAGGCCGAACTATGGCTACACCTTC. Translating it yields CASSPSGRPNYGYTF.

The chain has TRBV6-1 and TRBJ1-6, with 8 nucleotides matching TRBD1. J lost 13 bases, V lost 6 bases, and 11 bases had no gene match. Germline V gene lookup returns CDR1 MNHNS and CDR2 SASEGT. There are 14 residues in the CDR3. The CDR3 sequence: CASRQGGVGSPLHF. CDR3 sequence (DNA): TGTGCCAGCAGACAGGGGGGAGTGGGATCCCCCCTCCACTTT.

This clone counts as medium-sized. The chain employs TRBV7-9 and TRBJ1-4; D gene unclear. This CDR3 region has 14 residues. The germline V gene has CDR1 SEHNR and CDR2 FQNEAQ (reference sequence). V dropped 1 base and J dropped 6 bases, with 9 bases sitting between them. The CDR3 here is CASSLGRGDEKLFF. CDR3 DNA sequence: TGTGCCAGCAGCTTAGGCCGGGGAGATGAAAAACTGTTTTTT.

The chain is built from TRBV2 and TRBJ2-7; D perhaps matches TRBD2 (7 bases). The CDR3 is made up of 13 amino acids. Per germline, CDR1 SNHLY and CDR2 FYNNEI. V shed 6 bases and J shed 5 bases, with 14 bases lying between them. The CDR3 loop reads CASRGGQDDEQYF. The CDR3 region has the DNA TGTGCCAGCAGGGGGGGGCAAGACGACGAGCAGTACTTC.

The rearrangement joins TRBV10-3 to TRBJ1-5, with 7 positions matching TRBD1. CDR3 length: 15 residues. The trim removed 3 bases at V and 0 bases at J, leaving 2 bases unmatched. Looked up from germline, CDR1 is ENHRY and CDR2 is SYGVKD. The chain's CDR3 is CAISEGGYSNQPQHF. DNA for the CDR3: TGTGCCATCAGTGAAGGGGGCTATAGCAATCAGCCCCAGCATTTT.

CDR3 nucleotides: TGTGCCAGCAGCCAAGGGACAGGGGTTTATTATGAAAAACTGTTTTTT. Its translation is CASSQGTGVYYEKLFF. The J gene is TRBJ1-4, the V gene TRBV7-9; 10 bases line up with TRBD1. V shed 5 bases and J 6 bases; nucleotides not matched to a gene: 9. The germline gives CDR1 SEHNR, CDR2 FQNEAQ (reference sequence). The CDR3 loop spans 16 amino acids.

The chain recombines TRBV30 with TRBJ2-7; D is undetermined. CDR1 and CDR2 (germline): GTSNPN, SVGIG (reference sequence). Trimming shortened V by 3 bases and J by 8 bases, and 11 bases separated the two germline ends. CDR3 length: 11 residues. The CDR3 loop is CAWSAYLQQYF. For the CDR3, the DNA is TGTGCCTGGAGCGCATACTTGCAGCAGTACTTC.

The chain links TRBV6-5 to TRBJ1-4, with a possible D match to TRBD1 (6 bases). Germline V gene lookup returns CDR1 MNHEY and CDR2 SVGAGI. The CDR3 has 14 amino acids. Deletions cut 5 bases from V and 8 bases from J, with 15 bases between. CDR3 nucleotide sequence: TGTGCCAGCAGTCCGATTGGGGGCCGGGAAAAACTGTTTTTT. It codes for CASSPIGGREKLFF.

The chain is built from TRBV7-7 and TRBJ2-7, with 9 bases matching TRBD1. The V and J ends lost 5 bases and 3 bases, in that order; junction bases with no gene match: 2. This CDR3 contains 13 residues. CDR1 and CDR2 (germline): SSHAT, FNYEAQ (reference sequence). The CDR3 nucleotides read TGTGCCAGCAGCCCGGACAGGGGCTACGAGCAGTACTTC. Translated: CASSPDRGYEQYF.

By frequency in the sample, this clone is medium-sized (0.01 to 0.1%). The rearrangement uses TRBV6-5 and TRBJ2-7; D ambiguous. Germline V gene data show CDR1 as MNHEY and CDR2 as SVGAGI. The CDR3 loop spans 13 amino acids. The V end lost 6 bases, the J end lost 2 bases, and 11 bases lay between the germline ends. The CDR3 region has the DNA TGTGCCAGCAGCCCCCGCGAGACCTACGAGCAGTACTTC. This codes for CASSPRETYEQYF.

This clone occurred a few times. The CDR3 sequence is CASSRTRYTDTQYF. The CDR3, as DNA: TGTGCCAGCAGTCGGACTAGATACACAGATACGCAGTATTTT. The rearrangement joins TRBV27 to TRBJ2-3; TRBD2 aligns across 7 bases. Unmatched junction bases numbered 4, after V lost 5 bases and J lost 2 bases. The CDR3 totals 14 residues. The germline V gene has CDR1 MNHEY and CDR2 SMNVEV (reference sequence).

The chain uses TRBV6-4 and TRBJ2-7; either TRBD1 or TRBD2 may supply D (5 bases each). Trimming left V 4 bases short and J 3 bases short, with 19 bases between. Per the germline V gene, CDR1 is MRHNA and CDR2 is SNTAGT. The CDR3 has 16 residues. CDR3 sequence reads: CASSGIRDRWRYEQYF. Written as DNA, the CDR3 is TGTGCCAGCAGTGGAATCCGGGACCGCTGGCGCTACGAGCAGTACTTC.

As concerns this clone: This sequence is one base from a far larger clone and is likely a read error. This chain uses TRBV5-3 with TRBJ1-1, with a weak D call TRBD1 (5 bases). TRBV5-3 is placed among ORFs of uncertain function. With 10 bases removed from V and 4 bases from J, the gap between germline ends came to 17 bases. There are 13 residues in the CDR3. CDR3 amino acids: CAGSLGETTEAFF. As DNA, the CDR3 is TGTGCCGGCAGCTTAGGGGAGACCACTGAAGCTTTCTTT.